Here is one T cell receptor (beta chain) with its context. V gave up 1 base and J gave up 4 bases; unmatched junction bases: 3. The CDR3 sequence is 14 residues long. CDR1 LGHNT and CDR2 FRNRAP come from the germline V gene. In the authors' workflow: Estimation of nucleated cell counts relied on the amplification of reference gene primers. Generated by immunoSEQ multiplex PCR, the TCRdb table keeps only in-frame clones and is missing some. The D gene and trimming were derived from the DNA, and the V and J assignments and clone size from that table. Among about 400,000 clones listed, roughly 89% were seen once. These data come from a study of blood T cell repertoires in COVID-19. Study overall: Acute and convalescent COVID-19 samples came from the United States, Italy and Spain.

Participants came from 24 US areas, aged about 18 to 89 years. Participant-reported clinical history was the basis for cohort assignment. This TCR derives from a young woman who had recovered from COVID-19. The chain carries TRBV12-5 and TRBJ1-1; 7 bases align to TRBD1. The material sequenced was PBMCs or T cells enriched from blood (not recorded which). The CDR3 nucleotides read TGTGCTAGTGGTTTGGATAACAGGGGCACTGAAGCTTTCTTT. Translating gives CASGLDNRGTEAFF.